This T cell receptor (beta chain) was identified in a study of blood T cells in healthy people across ages. No fewer than 5.5 micrograms of total RNA were isolated from every sample. A second PCR of roughly 6 to 12 cycles used a sample-barcoded 5' primer and a J-beta primer mix. TCRdb analysed the 5' RACE reads with MiXCR anew, one entry per CDR3 protein. The data contain about 830,000 distinct CDR3 sequences, about 59% of them singletons. Study findings and constraints: Comparison with aged donors showed that long-lived donors had more naive CD4+ cells and higher diversity.

This clonotype was detected a few times. As yet, its antigen is unknown. Germline V gene sequence: CDR1 DFQATT, CDR2 SNEGSKA (reference sequence). V lost 4 bases and J 1 base, leaving 10 bases between the germline ends. There are 13 residues in the CDR3. The sequence was obtained from a man aged 25-40 years in good health. Source material: blood. The chain recombines TRBV20-1 with TRBJ2-5; D is unresolved. CDR3 protein: CSAMLAAQETQYF. The CDR3 nucleotides are TGCAGTGCTATGCTCGCAGCCCAAGAGACCCAGTACTTC.